Following are 10 T cell receptor beta chains from one sample sequenced in a study of blood T cell repertoires in COVID-19. The method was immunoSEQ multiplex PCR; TCRdb's version includes in-frame clones alone and lacks a portion of them. The sample lists a few hundred thousand clones, more than 70% seen once, with 5% to 7% in the top ten. Sequencing used peripheral blood. These receptors all stem from a man younger than 35 who had recovered from COVID-19.

As to this clone: Other DNA sequences in the same sample also yield this CDR3. The V gene is TRBV7-9, the J gene TRBJ2-7; a possible D gene is TRBD2 (6 bases). The CDR3 length is 13 residues. Germline V gene lookup returns CDR1 SEHNR and CDR2 FQNEAQ (reference sequence). Trimming cost V 0 bases and J 3 bases, with 6 bases left between them. In nucleotides, the CDR3 is TGTGCCAGCAGCTTAGCGGGAGGCTACGAGCAGTACTTC. This sequence encodes CASSLAGGYEQYF. Full variable domain (rest looked up from reference TRBV7-9 and TRBJ2-7): DTGVSQNPRHKITKRGQNVTFRCDPISEHNRLYWYRQTLGQGPEFLTYFQNEAQLEKSRLLSDRFSAERPKGSFSTLEIQRTEQGDSAMYLCASSLAGGYEQYFGPGTRLTVT.

The rearrangement links TRBV4-1 to TRBJ2-7; TRBD2 might be the D (6 bases). Germline CDR1 reads MGHRA; CDR2 reads YSYEKL. The CDR3 is made up of 15 amino acids. V was cut by 2 bases and J by 2 bases, with 13 bases left in between. CDR3 residues: CASSQQDYGTYEQYF. CDR3 in DNA: TGCGCCAGCAGCCAACAGGACTATGGCACCTACGAGCAGTACTTC.

This chain links TRBV7-9 with TRBJ1-1, with D perhaps matching TRBD1 (6 bases). CDR3 length equals 13 residues. The germline V and J ends were trimmed by 7 bases and 1 base, with 10 bases remaining between them. Germline CDR1 and CDR2: SEHNR and FQNEAQ (reference sequence). This CDR3 reads CASTYRANTEAFF. CDR3 bases: TGTGCCAGCACCTACAGGGCGAACACTGAAGCTTTCTTT. Full variable domain (rest looked up from reference TRBV7-9 and TRBJ1-1): DTGVSQNPRHKITKRGQNVTFRCDPISEHNRLYWYRQTLGQGPEFLTYFQNEAQLEKSRLLSDRFSAERPKGSFSTLEIQRTEQGDSAMYLCASTYRANTEAFFGQGTRLTVV.

CDR3 residues: CASSPPRTRNNNNEQFF. DNA for the CDR3: TGTGCCAGCTCACCACCGCGCACGCGGAACAATAACAATGAGCAGTTCTTC. This rearrangement joins TRBV18 to TRBJ2-1, with no clear D. Trimming left V 0 bases short and J 5 bases short, with 17 bases between. Germline CDR1 is KGHSH and CDR2 is LQKENI. The CDR3 consists of 17 residues.

The chain joins TRBV12-3 or TRBV12-4 to TRBJ2-7; 7 positions agree with TRBD1. CDR3 length equals 13 residues. V lost 6 bases to trimming and J lost 4 bases; unmatched junction nucleotides: 6. The CDR3 bases are TGTGCCAGCAGGACAGGGACGGGATACGAGCAGTACTTC. Translating gives CASRTGTGYEQYF.

The rearrangement links TRBV9 to TRBJ2-1, with D perhaps matching TRBD2 (6 bases). The CDR3 is made up of 15 amino acids. Trimming left V 3 bases short and J 6 bases short, with 16 bases between. Germline lookup yields CDR1 SGDLS and CDR2 YYNGEE. CDR3 sequence (DNA): TGTGCCAGCAGCGGACCCCGGGACTTCATCAATGAGCAGTTCTTC. It is translated as CASSGPRDFINEQFF.

The chain couples TRBV15 to TRBJ1-1; 9 bases fit TRBD1. The germline CDR1 and CDR2 sequences are LNHNV and YYDKDF (reference sequence). The CDR3 sequence is 16 residues long. V was clipped by 2 bases and J by 2 bases; unmatched bases: 6. The CDR3 is CATSRQGTGLNTEAFF. The CDR3 nucleotides are TGTGCCACCAGCAGACAGGGGACAGGGTTAAACACTGAAGCTTTCTTT.

The chain links TRBV14 to TRBJ1-2; D is perhaps TRBD1 (5 bases). The CDR3 is 15 residues long. The germline V and J ends were trimmed by 1 base and 4 bases, with 13 bases remaining between them. The germline V gene has CDR1 SGHDN and CDR2 FVKESK. CDR3 protein: CASSQADSHSYGYTF. The CDR3 DNA sequence: TGTGCCAGCAGCCAAGCCGACAGTCATTCCTATGGCTACACCTTC.

Note on this clone: The sample holds other DNA sequences that translate to the same CDR3. The chain uses TRBV3-1 (or the pseudogene TRBV3-2) and TRBJ2-7; a possible D gene is TRBD1 (5 bases). Trimming shortened V by 1 base and J by 3 bases, and 7 bases separated the two germline ends. Germline loops: CDR1 LGHDT, CDR2 YNNKEL (reference sequence). There are 13 residues in the CDR3. The CDR3 DNA reads as TGTGCCAGCAGCCAAGGGCAGGGCTACGAGCAGTACTTC. As protein: CASSQGQGYEQYF.

The chain recombines TRBV9 with TRBJ2-7, with 14 bases lining up with TRBD2. V lost 0 bases and J lost 6; bases outside the gene matches: 2. The germline gives CDR1 SGDLS, CDR2 YYNGEE. The CDR3 is 15 residues long. Here the CDR3 reads CASSVGGTSGSEQYF. Written as DNA, the CDR3 is TGTGCCAGCAGCGTAGGCGGGACTAGCGGGAGCGAGCAGTACTTC.